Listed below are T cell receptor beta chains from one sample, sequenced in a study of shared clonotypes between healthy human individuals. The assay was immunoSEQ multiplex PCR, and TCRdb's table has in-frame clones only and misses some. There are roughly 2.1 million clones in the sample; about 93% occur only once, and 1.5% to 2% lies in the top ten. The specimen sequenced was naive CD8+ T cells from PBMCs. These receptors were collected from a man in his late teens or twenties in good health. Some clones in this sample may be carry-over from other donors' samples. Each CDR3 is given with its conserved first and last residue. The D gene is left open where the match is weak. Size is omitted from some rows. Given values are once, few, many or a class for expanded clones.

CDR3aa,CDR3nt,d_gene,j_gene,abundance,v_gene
CASSQDGSGQGYNEQFF,TGCGCCAGCAGCCAAGATGGGTCGGGACAGGGCTACAATGAGCAGTTCTTC,TRBD1,TRBJ2-1,once,TRBV4-3
CATRDRGYEQYF,TGTGCCACCCGGGACAGGGGGTACGAGCAGTACTTC,TRBD1,TRBJ2-7,few,TRBV15
CATSVDRGSNQPQHF,TGTGCCACCAGCGTCGACAGGGGGAGCAATCAGCCCCAGCATTTT,TRBD1,TRBJ1-5,.,TRBV15
CASSQERPEQFF,TGTGCCAGCAGCCAAGAGAGGCCTGAGCAGTTCTTC,.,TRBJ2-1,.,TRBV7-9
CASSVWTRPYEQYF,.,.,TRBJ2-7,once,TRBV7-9
CASSGNRDQETQYF,TGTGCCAGCAGCGGAAACAGGGACCAAGAGACCCAGTACTTC,.,TRBJ2-5,.,TRBV9
CASSELAGVDVETQYF,TGCGCCAGCAGCGAACTAGCGGGAGTTGATGTGGAGACCCAGTACTTC,TRBD2,TRBJ2-5,once,TRBV5-1
CASSLGMSYNEQFF,TGTGCCAGCAGCCTTGGGATGTCCTACAATGAGCAGTTCTTC,.,TRBJ2-1,.,TRBV7-9
CASSVADRDNEQFF,TGTGCCAGCAGCGTAGCTGACCGAGACAATGAGCAGTTCTTC,.,TRBJ2-1,.,TRBV9
CASSIDREHSNQPQHF,TGTGCCAGCAGTATAGACAGGGAGCATAGCAATCAGCCCCAGCATTTT,TRBD1,TRBJ1-5,.,TRBV19
CASNLADRVYGYTF,TGTGCCAGCAACCTAGCGGACAGGGTGTATGGCTACACCTTC,TRBD1,TRBJ1-2,.,TRBV6-6
CAGDRATPYEQYF,TGTGCTGGGGACAGGGCCACTCCATACGAGCAGTACTTC,TRBD1,TRBJ2-7,.,TRBV2
CASSSRQGANNQPQHF,TGTGCCAGCAGTTCGCGACAGGGGGCCAATAATCAGCCCCAGCATTTT,TRBD1,TRBJ1-5,.,TRBV27
CASSQDGRARETQYF,TGCGCCAGCAGCCAAGATGGTCGGGCTAGGGAGACCCAGTACTTC,.,TRBJ2-5,.,TRBV4-3
CASSRIAGGSHEQFF,TGTGCCAGCAGCCGAATAGCGGGAGGGTCCCATGAGCAGTTCTTC,TRBD2,TRBJ2-1,.,TRBV2
CASSSVRWGGGVGNEQFF,TGTGCCAGCAGTTCCGTACGTTGGGGCGGAGGTGTCGGGAATGAGCAGTTCTTC,.,TRBJ2-1,.,TRBV27
CASSIDRAGGPSYNEQFF,TGTGCCAGTAGTATAGATCGAGCGGGAGGGCCATCCTACAATGAGCAGTTCTTC,TRBD2,TRBJ2-1,.,TRBV19
CASSQVRGTLGEQYF,TGCGCCAGCAGCCAAGTTCGGGGCACCCTCGGCGAGCAGTACTTC,.,TRBJ2-7,once,TRBV4-1
CASSPSGTEKVNEQFF,TGTGCCAGCAGCCCCTCGGGGACGGAAAAGGTAAATGAGCAGTTCTTC,.,TRBJ2-1,.,TRBV7-9
CATTSGRALEQYF,TGTGCCACCACTAGCGGGAGGGCCCTCGAGCAGTACTTC,TRBD2,TRBJ2-7,.,TRBV6-1
CASSTSGTANYGYTF,TGTGCCAGCAGCACTTCCGGGACAGCTAACTATGGCTACACCTTC,TRBD1,TRBJ1-2,.,TRBV5-4
CASIGAPFGRSYNEQFF,TGTGCCAGCATCGGCGCGCCATTTGGGAGGTCCTACAATGAGCAGTTCTTC,.,TRBJ2-1,.,TRBV7-6